The next 4 T cell receptor beta chains were all read from a single sample in a study of radiotherapy plus CTLA-4 blockade in lung cancer. Sequenced by immunoSEQ multiplex PCR; TCRdb stores in-frame clones only, minus some. This table has around 72,000 clones, over 65% appearing once. The starting material was peripheral blood, obtained from a patient treated with radiotherapy plus ipilimumab. These receptors came from a human donor with non-small cell lung cancer who had a complete response to radiotherapy plus ipilimumab.

The genes are TRBV5-4 and TRBJ2-1; TRBD1 might be the D (5 bases). CDR3 size: 13 residues. The V gene's germline CDR1 is SGHNT and CDR2 YYREEE (reference sequence). Trimming left V 2 bases short and J 8 bases short, with 11 bases between. The CDR3 region is CASSLVSGYEQFF. The DNA of the CDR3 is TGTGCCAGCAGCTTAGTGTCAGGGTATGAGCAGTTCTTC.

The chain couples TRBV5-6 to TRBJ1-2, with D possibly matching TRBD1 (5 bases). Germline-derived CDR1 and CDR2 are SGHDT and YYEEEE. V dropped 6 bases and J dropped 3 bases, with 18 bases sitting between them. This CDR3 is built from 15 residues. Here the CDR3 reads CASTYPGGFDYGYTF. DNA for the CDR3: TGTGCCAGCACCTACCCTGGGGGATTCGACTATGGCTACACCTTC.

In its sample, this clone was seen once. This sequence joins TRBV30 and TRBJ2-1, with unresolved D. This CDR3 contains 10 residues. Germline loops: CDR1 GTSNPN, CDR2 SVGIG (reference sequence). Trimming pared 1 base from V and 10 bases from J, leaving 5 bases between. The CDR3 sequence is CAWSEVEQFF. CDR3 coding DNA: TGTGCCTGGAGTGAAGTAGAGCAGTTCTTC.

This chain uses TRBV30 with TRBJ2-7; 7 bases agree with TRBD2. Losses at the gene ends were 4 bases for V and 2 bases for J; bases not matched to a gene: 2. Germline V CDR1 and CDR2: GTSNPN, SVGIG (reference sequence). The CDR3 runs 12 residues. Written as DNA, the CDR3 is TGTGCCTGGATGGGAGGGCCCTACGAGCAGTACTTC. This encodes CAWMGGPYEQYF.